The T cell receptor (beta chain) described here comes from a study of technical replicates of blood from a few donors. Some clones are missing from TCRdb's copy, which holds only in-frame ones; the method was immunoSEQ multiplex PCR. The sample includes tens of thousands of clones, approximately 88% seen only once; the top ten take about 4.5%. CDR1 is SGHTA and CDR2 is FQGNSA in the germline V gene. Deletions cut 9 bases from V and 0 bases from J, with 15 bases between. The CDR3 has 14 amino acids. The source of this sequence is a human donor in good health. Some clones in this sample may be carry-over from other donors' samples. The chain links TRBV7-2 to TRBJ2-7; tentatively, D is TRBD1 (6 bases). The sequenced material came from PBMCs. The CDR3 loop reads CASNPGGYSYEQYF. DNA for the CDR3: TGTGCCAGTAACCCTGGGGGCTACTCCTACGAGCAGTACTTC.